This T cell receptor (beta chain) was captured by sequencing in a study of molecular identifiers for immune sequencing clone quantification (dated by TCRdb to 2016 to 2018). Looking at the study overall: For a replicate experiment, the RNA from either around 20,000 or 99,000 naive CD8 T cells was divided into five aliquots, and four of those aliquots went on to sequencing. This methods study benchmarked molecular-identifier clustering-based TCR repertoire sequencing (MIDCIRS) and TCR RNA copy counting, using CD8 T cells to do so. General conclusions and limits of the study: Highly expanded clone sizes could be underestimated because identical TCR molecules may share a barcode. Naive libraries contained spiked-in Jurkat TCR RNA (10 copies' worth), which is not part of the donor repertoire. Spiked-in Jurkat TCR RNA equal to a single cell's worth was reported to be detectable even within 1,200,000 naive CD8 T cells. Modeling gave about three recovered TCR RNA copies per cell versus roughly 10 by digital PCR, implying roughly 30% capture efficiency. Without barcode sub-clustering, chimeric consensus sequences inflated TCR diversity; chimeras reached as high as 47%. In CMV-specific effector cells, clones with more than 20 RNA copies contained over 97% of molecules, whereas in naive cells such clones contained under 1% of molecules.

Libraries came from PCR. Sequencer: Illumina HiSeq 4000. Bulk TCR libraries were prepared as previously described, using TCR primers listed in Table S5. The Qiagen AllPrep DNA/RNA kit was used to purify total RNA. Before analysis, reads from multiple sequencing runs of the same library were pooled. The study's processing was this. Reads were retained only if the reads had an exact TCR constant sequence, and the retained reads were trimmed to 150 nt and grouped according to their 12-nt molecular barcodes. Within each barcode group, reads were sub-clustered at a 15% Levenshtein threshold, and quality-weighted consensus sequences were built per RNA molecule. Non-functional sequences were discarded, and so were lower-count sequences lying one edit away from another sequence. Based on fitting two negative binomial distributions, any barcode sub-cluster with under 20% of the maximum read count was discarded. Using fastp at Q25 and MiXCR, TCRdb reprocessed the public reads and kept productive beta chains. CDR3 protein sequences are deduplicated, and each keeps its most common genes and DNA. The V and J calls and clone size come from TCRdb's table, not from the authors' own analysis. For this sample the table gives 62,000 or so distinct CDR3 sequences, of which 15% to 20% were detected only once. The ten largest account for approximately 1.5% of the sample.

This clonotype came up many times. Which antigen it targets is not known. No base qualities exist here, and no much larger clone lies one base off it. Including the terminal cysteine and phenylalanine, the CDR3 comprises 16 residues. Left in the record is the CDR3 DNA by itself, 48 bases read in frame from the first base. Between the V and J ends, shortened by 3 bases and 4 bases respectively, the junction contains 18 bases. Based on the germline V gene (reference sequence), the CDR1 and CDR2 sequences are LNHDA and SQIVND. Libraries of naive CD8 T cells were generated from roughly 21,000 to 960,000 sorted cells, with 10%, 30% or 50% of the purified RNA used. On a BD FACSAria II, naive CD8 T cells were FACS-sorted as CD8+CD4-CCR7+CD45RA+ and collected into RLT Plus buffer. To test detection sensitivity, Jurkat RNA equal to around nine TCR copies was added to samples of about 20,000-1,000,000 naive CD8 T cells. Enrichment of CD8 T cells was performed with RosetteSep CD8+ T Cell Enrichment Cocktail and Ficoll-Paque, after which ACK red cell lysis was carried out.

In this chain, TRBV19 is recombined with TRBJ1-2; the D gene is unclear. Sequencing used naive CD8+ T cells from blood, with Jurkat cell RNA spiked in. Read against the paper, the sample's cell subset or site label means: FACS-sorted CD8+CD4-CCR7+CD45RA+ naive T cells. This clonotype originated in a human donor in good health. Some libraries in this study had Jurkat cell RNA spiked in. For the CDR3, the sequence is CASSIFFAAGSYGYTF. The nucleotides are TGTGCCAGTAGTATCTTCTTTGCGGCAGGAAGCTATGGCTACACCTTC.